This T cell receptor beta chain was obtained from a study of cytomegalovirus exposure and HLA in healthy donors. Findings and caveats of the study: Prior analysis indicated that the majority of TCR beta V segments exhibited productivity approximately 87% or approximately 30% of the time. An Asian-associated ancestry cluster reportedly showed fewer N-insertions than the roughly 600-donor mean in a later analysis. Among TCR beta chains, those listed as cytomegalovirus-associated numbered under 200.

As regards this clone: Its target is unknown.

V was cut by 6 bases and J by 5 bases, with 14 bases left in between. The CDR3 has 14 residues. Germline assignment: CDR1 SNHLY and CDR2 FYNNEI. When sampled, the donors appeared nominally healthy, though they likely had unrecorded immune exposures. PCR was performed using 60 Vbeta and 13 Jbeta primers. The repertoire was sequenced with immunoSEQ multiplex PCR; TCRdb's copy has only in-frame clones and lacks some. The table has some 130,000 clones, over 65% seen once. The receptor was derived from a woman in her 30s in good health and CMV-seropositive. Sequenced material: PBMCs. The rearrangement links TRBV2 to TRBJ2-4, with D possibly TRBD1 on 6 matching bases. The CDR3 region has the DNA TGTGCCAGCAGGGCCACAGGGTTTGAAAACATTCAGTACTTC. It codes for CASRATGFENIQYF.